This TCR beta chain was sequenced during a study of cytomegalovirus exposure and HLA in healthy donors. Findings and caveats of the study: Whilst most TCR sequences proved rare, a subset of public TCRs occurred across many donors. In the approximately 120 validation repertoires, a later analysis found that first-cohort TCR clusters tended to co-occur. Specificity for CMV antigens was confirmed in vitro for a few of the CMV-associated chains. Cytomegalovirus-associated TCR beta chains were listed, numbering 164.

Measured with immunoSEQ multiplex PCR; TCRdb has only the in-frame clones, and not every one. The sample includes over 200,000 clones, just over 85% of them seen just once. CDR1 SGHDN and CDR2 FVKESK come from the germline V gene. This CDR3 is 14 amino acids long. V lost 4 bases and J lost 8; bases outside the gene matches: 5. Only one count was recorded for this clone. What it binds is not known. This TCR was recovered from a woman aged 18-29 years in good health and CMV-seronegative. Sample: PBMCs. This chain links TRBV14 with TRBJ2-2; 9 positions agree with TRBD2. The CDR3 DNA reads TGTGCCAGCAGCCCGGCGGGAGGGTCGGGGGAGCTGTTTTTT. Translation gives CASSPAGGSGELFF.